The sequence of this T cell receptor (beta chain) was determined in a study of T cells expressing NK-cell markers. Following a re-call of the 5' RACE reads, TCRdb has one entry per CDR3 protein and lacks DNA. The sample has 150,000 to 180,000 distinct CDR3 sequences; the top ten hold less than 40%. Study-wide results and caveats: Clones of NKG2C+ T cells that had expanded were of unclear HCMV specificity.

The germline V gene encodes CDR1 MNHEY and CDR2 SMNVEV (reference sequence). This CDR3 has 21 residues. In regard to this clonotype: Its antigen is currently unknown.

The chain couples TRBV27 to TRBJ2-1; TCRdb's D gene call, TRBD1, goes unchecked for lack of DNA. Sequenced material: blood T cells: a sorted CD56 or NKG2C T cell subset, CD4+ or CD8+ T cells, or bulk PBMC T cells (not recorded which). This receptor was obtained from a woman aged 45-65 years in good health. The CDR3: CANSSALGGREPALSYNEQFF.